This T cell receptor (beta chain) is drawn from a study of T cells in Graves' hyperthyroidism and ophthalmopathy. This clonotype was seen many times. TCR beta CDR3 region amplification was performed from RNA transcripts. When the TCR CDR3 underwent first-round RT-PCR, the HTBI primer set was used. TCRdb re-called the multiplex PCR reads with MiXCR, one entry per CDR3 protein. This table has 95,000 to 110,000 distinct CDR3 sequences, about 17% appearing once. J gave up 6 bases and V 5 bases, and 9 bases lay outside the gene matches. Germline V gives CDR1 LGHDT, CDR2 YNNKEL (reference sequence). This CDR3 region has 15 residues.

This sequence originates from a woman aged 45-65 years with Graves' hyperthyroidism. Source material: blood. The chain uses TRBV3-1 and TRBJ2-7; 11 positions match TRBD1. CDR3 sequence (DNA): TGTGCCAGCAGCAAAAAAAGGGGGACAGGGGGCGAGCAGTACTTC. Protein product: CASSKKRGTGGEQYF.